The clone carrying this T cell receptor (beta chain) was counted many times. Its specificity is not known. On the basis of clinical symptoms, serum thyroxine and TRAb, thyroid ultrasound and orbital computed tomography, diagnoses were made. Ahead of any ophthalmopathy symptoms, the blood sample was obtained at the first diagnosis of hyperthyroidism. The data were obtained in a study of T cells in Graves' hyperthyroidism and ophthalmopathy. Across the whole study: Prior to any treatment, at the point of initial diagnosis, peripheral blood was collected. The study's findings and limits: Blood also held most thyroid clonotypes expanded beyond 0.001.

RNA transcripts were the template for amplifying TCR beta CDR3 regions. TCR CDR3 regions were first amplified by RT-PCR with HTBI primers. TCRdb itself ran the multiplex PCR reads through MiXCR, one entry per CDR3 protein. The data hold under 300,000 distinct CDR3 sequences, with about 25% observed a single time. V was cut by 3 bases and J by 8 bases, with 11 bases left in between. Germline CDR1 is MNHEY and CDR2 is SMNVEV (reference sequence). The CDR3 has 13 amino acids. The source is a man aged 40-50 years with Graves' hyperthyroidism that later progressed to Graves' ophthalmopathy. The chain combines TRBV27 with TRBJ1-3; D not certain. The sequenced material came from blood. The CDR3 DNA sequence: TGTGCCAGCAGTTTCACACGGGGAGACACCATATATTTT. It translates to CASSFTRGDTIYF.